The next 5 T cell receptor beta chains were all read from a single sample in a study of T cells in localized non-small cell lung cancer. Profiled with immunoSEQ multiplex PCR; TCRdb holds only in-frame clones, not every one. The repertoire consists of more than 35,000 clones, with more than 90% occurring once and the leading ten covering approximately 7%. This material consisted of peripheral blood, taken before any cancer treatment. The receptors derive from a female donor older than 55 with stage I lung adenocarcinoma.

This clone was seen only once. The genes are TRBV7-6 and TRBJ1-1, with D unresolved. The V end was cut by 2 bases, the J end by 2 bases, with 12 bases between. Germline V gives CDR1 SGHVS, CDR2 FNYEAQ. The CDR3 is made up of 15 amino acids. The CDR3 sequence is CASSLRADPNTEAFF. CDR3 in DNA: TGTGCCAGCAGCTTACGAGCGGACCCTAACACTGAAGCTTTCTTT.

This rearrangement joins TRBV6-1 to TRBJ1-1; D not certain. The CDR3 is made up of 11 amino acids. Germline CDR1 reads MNHNS; CDR2 reads SASEGT. V lost 8 bases, J lost 5 bases, and 9 bases lay in between. CDR3: CASPGVTEAFF. CDR3 bases: TGTGCCAGCCCTGGGGTAACTGAAGCTTTCTTT.

CDR3 in amino acids: CASSLVRGEETQYF. CDR3 nucleotides: TGCGCCAGCAGCTTGGTCCGGGGTGAGGAGACCCAGTACTTC. The chain is built from TRBV5-1 and TRBJ2-5; D possibly corresponds to TRBD2 (5 bases). Germline V gene sequence: CDR1 SGHRS, CDR2 YFSETQ. The ends were cut back, 0 bases at V and 5 bases at J, with 11 bases in the middle. This CDR3 contains 14 residues.

The count of this clone is one. The chain joins TRBV5-4 to TRBJ2-2; 8 bases align to TRBD1. The J segment lost 8 bases and the V segment lost 1 base, leaving 13 bases of the junction unmatched. The CDR3 totals 17 residues. Germline values: CDR1 SGHNT, CDR2 YYREEE (reference sequence). The CDR3 DNA reads TGTGCCAGCAGCTTGCTGCTGGACAGGGCCAGGCTTGGGGAGCTGTTTTTT. Residues: CASSLLLDRARLGELFF.

This clone was observed once. The V gene is TRBV10-3, the J gene TRBJ2-3; D not resolved. The CDR3 contains 12 residues. V lost 6 bases and J lost 3, with 7 bases in between. Germline values: CDR1 ENHRY, CDR2 SYGVKD. CDR3 amino acids: CAIRNSTDTQYF. CDR3 bases: TGTGCCATCAGAAACAGTACAGATACGCAGTATTTT.